The rows below give T cell receptor beta chains drawn from one sample of a study of cytomegalovirus exposure and HLA in healthy donors. Using immunoSEQ multiplex PCR, the repertoire was profiled, and TCRdb retains in-frame clones only, with some absent. The data show about 360,000 clones, roughly 85% seen once. Input material: PBMCs. All receptors come from a woman under 30 in good health and CMV-seronegative. CDR3s leave out the opening cysteine and the closing phenylalanine or tryptophan. A D gene is named only where the DNA matches it firmly.

>TRBV6-1|.|TRBJ1-5
ASSEGGLNQPQH
>TRBV2|.|TRBJ2-5
ASSASAGLARETQY
>TRBV13|TRBD2|TRBJ2-4
ASSLRSSGGVLKY
>TRBV11-3|.|TRBJ1-6
ASSLGAGSPLH
>TRBV2|.|TRBJ2-3
ASSVADTQY
>TRBV7-2|.|TRBJ2-7
ASSHPAAVQY
>TRBV5-1|.|TRBJ1-6
ASSSLGGSSYNSPLH
>TRBV5-1|.|TRBJ2-7
ASSLSGFAYEQY
>TRBV5-6|.|TRBJ1-4
ASSTGTREEKLF
>TRBV27|.|TRBJ1-4
ASTLDRKSEKLF
>TRBV5-1|.|TRBJ2-1
ASSLAPTRTVTYNEQF
>TRBV4-1|TRBD1|TRBJ1-6
ASSPRGPNSPLH
>TRBV25-1|.|TRBJ1-1
ASSEHSPSLAF
>TRBV13|.|TRBJ1-2
ASSPRGRNGYT
>TRBV28|TRBD2|TRBJ2-1
ASSLTVAGVNEQF
>TRBV27|.|TRBJ1-5
ASSYTGWSNQPQH
>TRBV4-1|.|TRBJ1-1
ASTREKLNTEAF
>TRBV9|.|TRBJ1-3
ASSISASGNTIY
>TRBV10-3|TRBD1|TRBJ1-2
AISESGGQLDYT
>TRBV6-1|TRBD2|TRBJ2-7
ASTEGGSSYEQY
>TRBV28|.|TRBJ2-2
ATRRGGANTGELF
>TRBV23-1|.|TRBJ2-7
ASSQSNGQLSSYEQY
>TRBV9|TRBD2|TRBJ2-3
ATGAGAGTDTQY
>TRBV5-4|TRBD1|TRBJ1-2
ASSLTGGEGGGYT
>TRBV5-4|.|TRBJ2-4
ASSSAGTLAKNIQY
>TRBV4-1|TRBD2|TRBJ2-1
ASSSPSSGVTVPF
>TRBV30|.|TRBJ2-3
AWSISYTQY
>TRBV27|TRBD1|TRBJ2-2
ASSFRTGANTGELF
>TRBV6-4|TRBD2|TRBJ2-1
ASSDQPSGSYNEQF
>TRBV20-1|.|TRBJ2-3
SALYADTQY
>TRBV2|TRBD2|TRBJ2-4
ASSEMASGLGNIQY
>TRBV11-2|.|TRBJ1-2
ASSLGPGLNYGYT